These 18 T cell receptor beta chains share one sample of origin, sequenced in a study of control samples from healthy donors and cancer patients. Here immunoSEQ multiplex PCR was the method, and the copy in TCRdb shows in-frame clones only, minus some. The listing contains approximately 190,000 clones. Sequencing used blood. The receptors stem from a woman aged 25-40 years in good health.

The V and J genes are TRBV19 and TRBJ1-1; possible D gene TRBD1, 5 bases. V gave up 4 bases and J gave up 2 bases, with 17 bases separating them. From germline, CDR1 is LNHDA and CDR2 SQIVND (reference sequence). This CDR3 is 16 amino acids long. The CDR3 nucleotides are TGTGCCAGTAGTACTCAGGGCATCAACTCCAACACTGAAGCTTTCTTT. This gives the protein CASSTQGINSNTEAFF.

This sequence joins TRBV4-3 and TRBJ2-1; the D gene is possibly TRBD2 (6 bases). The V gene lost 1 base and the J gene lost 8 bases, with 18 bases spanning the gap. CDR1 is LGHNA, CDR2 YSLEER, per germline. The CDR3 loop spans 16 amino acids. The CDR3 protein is CASSQVWARQRDEQFF. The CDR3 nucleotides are TGCGCCAGCAGCCAAGTTTGGGCGCGACAGCGGGATGAGCAGTTCTTC.

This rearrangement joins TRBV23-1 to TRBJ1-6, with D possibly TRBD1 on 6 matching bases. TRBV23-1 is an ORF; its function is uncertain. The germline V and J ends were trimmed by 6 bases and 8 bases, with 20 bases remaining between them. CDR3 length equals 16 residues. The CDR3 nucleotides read TGCGCCAGCAGACCCAGCACCACTCACAGGGATTCACCCCTCCACTTT. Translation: CASRPSTTHRDSPLHF.

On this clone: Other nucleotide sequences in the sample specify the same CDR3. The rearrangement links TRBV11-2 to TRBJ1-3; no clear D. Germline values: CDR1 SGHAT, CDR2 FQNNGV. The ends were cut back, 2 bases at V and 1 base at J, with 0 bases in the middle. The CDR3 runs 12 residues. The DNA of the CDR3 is TGTGCCAGCAGCTTATCTGGAAACACCATATATTTT. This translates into CASSLSGNTIYF.

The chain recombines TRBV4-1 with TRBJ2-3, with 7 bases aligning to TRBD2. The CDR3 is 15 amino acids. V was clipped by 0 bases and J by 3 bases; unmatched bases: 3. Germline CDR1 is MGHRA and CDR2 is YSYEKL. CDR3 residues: CASSQDQGGTDTQYF. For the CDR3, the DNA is TGCGCCAGCAGCCAAGATCAGGGAGGGACAGATACGCAGTATTTT.

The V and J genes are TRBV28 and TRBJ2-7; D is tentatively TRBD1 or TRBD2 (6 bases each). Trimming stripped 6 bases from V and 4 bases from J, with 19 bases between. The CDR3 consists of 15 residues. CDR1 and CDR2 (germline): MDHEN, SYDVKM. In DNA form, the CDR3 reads TGTGCCAGCAGGGCGAGGGGCAGGGGAGGATACGAGCAGTACTTC. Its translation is CASRARGRGGYEQYF.

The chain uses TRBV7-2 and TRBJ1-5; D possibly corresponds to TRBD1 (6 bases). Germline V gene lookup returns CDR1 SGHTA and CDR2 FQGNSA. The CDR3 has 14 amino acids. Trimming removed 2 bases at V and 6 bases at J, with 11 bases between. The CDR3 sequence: CASSLQGRGQPQHF. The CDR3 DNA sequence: TGTGCCAGCAGCTTACAGGGGAGGGGTCAGCCCCAGCATTTT.

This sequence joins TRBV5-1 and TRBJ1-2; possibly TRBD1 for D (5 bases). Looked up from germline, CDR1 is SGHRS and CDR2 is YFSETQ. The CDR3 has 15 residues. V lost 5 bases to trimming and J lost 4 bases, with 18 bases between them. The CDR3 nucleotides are TGCGCCAGCAGACTTTCAGGGATTTTAATCTATGGCTACACCTTC. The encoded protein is CASRLSGILIYGYTF.

CDR3 protein: CASGQLGSPLHF. The DNA of the CDR3 is TGTGCCAGCGGACAGCTGGGTTCACCCCTCCACTTT. V usage is TRBV19 and J usage is TRBJ1-6; D perhaps matches TRBD1 (6 bases). The V and J ends lost 9 bases and 9 bases respectively, with 12 bases between them. The germline V gene has CDR1 LNHDA and CDR2 SQIVND (reference sequence). The CDR3 extends over 12 amino acids.

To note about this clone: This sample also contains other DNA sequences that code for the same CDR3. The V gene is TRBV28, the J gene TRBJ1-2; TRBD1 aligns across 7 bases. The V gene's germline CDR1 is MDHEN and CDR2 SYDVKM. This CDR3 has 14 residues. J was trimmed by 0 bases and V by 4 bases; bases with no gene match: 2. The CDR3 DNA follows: TGTGCCAGCAGTTCAGGGACAGCTAACTATGGCTACACCTTC. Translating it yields CASSSGTANYGYTF.

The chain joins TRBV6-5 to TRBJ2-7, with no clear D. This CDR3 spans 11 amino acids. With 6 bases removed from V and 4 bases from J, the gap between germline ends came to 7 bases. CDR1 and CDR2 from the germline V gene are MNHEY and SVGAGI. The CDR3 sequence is CASRIDYEQYF. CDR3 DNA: TGTGCCAGCAGAATAGATTACGAGCAGTACTTC.

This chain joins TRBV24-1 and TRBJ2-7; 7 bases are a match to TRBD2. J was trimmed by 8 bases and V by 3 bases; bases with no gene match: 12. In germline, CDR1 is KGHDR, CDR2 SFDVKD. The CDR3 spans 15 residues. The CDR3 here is CATSDPGRTPLQQYF. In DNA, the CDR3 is TGTGCCACCAGTGATCCCGGGAGGACACCTTTACAGCAGTACTTC.

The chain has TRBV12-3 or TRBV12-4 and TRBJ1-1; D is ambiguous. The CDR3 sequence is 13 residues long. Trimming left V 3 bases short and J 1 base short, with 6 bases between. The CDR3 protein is CASSLNRNTEAFF. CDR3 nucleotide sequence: TGTGCCAGCAGTTTGAACAGGAACACTGAAGCTTTCTTT.

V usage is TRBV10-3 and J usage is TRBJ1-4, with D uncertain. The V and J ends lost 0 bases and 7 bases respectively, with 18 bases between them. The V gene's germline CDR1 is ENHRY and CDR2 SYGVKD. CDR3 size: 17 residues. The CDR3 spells CAISESGGEEGGEKLFF. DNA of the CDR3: TGTGCCATCAGTGAGTCGGGTGGTGAAGAGGGTGGTGAAAAACTGTTTTTT.

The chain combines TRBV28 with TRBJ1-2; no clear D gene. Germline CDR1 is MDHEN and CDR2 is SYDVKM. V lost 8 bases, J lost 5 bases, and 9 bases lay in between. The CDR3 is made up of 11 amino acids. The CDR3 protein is CASWGAYGYTF. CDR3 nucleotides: TGTGCCAGCTGGGGAGCATATGGCTACACCTTC.

CDR3 amino acids: CASSFFGSGGSNQPQHF. For the CDR3, the DNA is TGTGCCAGCAGTTTCTTCGGGTCAGGGGGGTCAAATCAGCCCCAGCATTTT. The V call is TRBV6-2 or TRBV6-3, the J call TRBJ1-5; 7 nucleotides agree with TRBD1. Losses at the gene ends were 4 bases for V and 4 bases for J; bases not matched to a gene: 13. Germline V gene data show CDR1 as MNHEY and CDR2 as SVGEGT. The CDR3 consists of 17 residues.

In DNA form, the CDR3 reads TGTGCCAGTAGTATAGATCTACGGACAGGGGTTCGGAATCAGCCCCAGCATTTT. This sequence encodes CASSIDLRTGVRNQPQHF. The V and J genes are TRBV19 and TRBJ1-5, with TRBD1 matching over 9 bases. The V gene end was trimmed by 0 bases and the J gene end by 4 bases; junction bases not matched to a gene: 10. The CDR3 consists of 18 residues. The germline CDR1 and CDR2 sequences are LNHDA and SQIVND (reference sequence).

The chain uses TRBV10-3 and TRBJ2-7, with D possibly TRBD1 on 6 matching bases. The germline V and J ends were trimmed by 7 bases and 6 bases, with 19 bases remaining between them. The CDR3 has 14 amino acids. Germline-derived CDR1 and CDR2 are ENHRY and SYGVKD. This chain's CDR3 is CAINRQGIRVEQYF. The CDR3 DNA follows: TGTGCCATCAACCGGCAGGGGATCCGCGTCGAGCAGTACTTC.